The clone carrying this T cell receptor beta chain appeared many times. The target antigen is unknown. The CDR3 contains 16 residues. Germline trimming cut 4 bases from V and 1 base from J; bases unmatched to any gene: 5. TCRdb reprocessed the RT-PCR reads with MiXCR, giving one entry per CDR3 protein. The table lists a few hundred thousand distinct CDR3 sequences, 14% of them singletons, with 11% in the top ten. These data are taken from a study of response to subunit inactivated influenza vaccine. Study results and caveats: The authors proposed limited new T cell recruitment per seasonal influenza vaccination.

The chain uses TRBV12-3 or TRBV12-4 and TRBJ2-3; 10 bases are a match to TRBD2. This receptor was obtained from a man between 45 and 60 years old who received an inactivated influenza vaccine. The sequenced sample was PBMCs from blood, obtained 12 days after vaccination. CDR3 in amino acids: CASSSLAGAGTDTQYF. In DNA form, the CDR3 reads TGTGCCAGCAGTTCTCTAGCGGGAGCAGGCACAGATACGCAGTATTTT.